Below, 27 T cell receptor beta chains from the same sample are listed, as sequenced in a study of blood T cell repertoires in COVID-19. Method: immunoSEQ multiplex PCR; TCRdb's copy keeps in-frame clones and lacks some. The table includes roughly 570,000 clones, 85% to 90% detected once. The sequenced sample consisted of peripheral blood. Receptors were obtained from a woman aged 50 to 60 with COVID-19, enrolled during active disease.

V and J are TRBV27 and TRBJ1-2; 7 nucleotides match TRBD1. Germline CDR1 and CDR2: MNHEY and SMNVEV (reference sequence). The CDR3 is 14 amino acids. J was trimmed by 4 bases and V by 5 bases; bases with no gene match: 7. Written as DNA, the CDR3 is TGTGCCAGCAGTCGTACGGGACAGCCCTATGGCTACACCTTC. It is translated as CASSRTGQPYGYTF.

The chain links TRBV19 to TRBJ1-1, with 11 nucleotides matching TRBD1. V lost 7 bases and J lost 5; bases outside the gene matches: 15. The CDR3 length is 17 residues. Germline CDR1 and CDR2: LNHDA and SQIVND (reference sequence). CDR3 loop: CASTLSSGTGGRTEAFF. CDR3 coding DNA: TGTGCCAGTACCCTCAGTAGTGGGACAGGGGGGAGAACTGAAGCTTTCTTT.

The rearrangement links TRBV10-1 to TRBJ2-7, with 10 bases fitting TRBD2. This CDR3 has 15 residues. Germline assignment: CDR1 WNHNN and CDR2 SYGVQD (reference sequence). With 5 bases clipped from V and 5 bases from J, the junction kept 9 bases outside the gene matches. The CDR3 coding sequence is TGCGCCAGCAGTTCTAGCGGGGGAATGAGACACGAGCAGTACTTC. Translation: CASSSSGGMRHEQYF.

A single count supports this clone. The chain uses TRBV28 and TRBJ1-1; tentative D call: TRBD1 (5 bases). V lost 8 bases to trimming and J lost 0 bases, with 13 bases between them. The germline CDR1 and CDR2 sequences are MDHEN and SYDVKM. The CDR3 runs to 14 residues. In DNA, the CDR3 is TGTGCCAGCTTGTCCCGGGGGGTGAACACTGAAGCTTTCTTT. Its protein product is CASLSRGVNTEAFF.

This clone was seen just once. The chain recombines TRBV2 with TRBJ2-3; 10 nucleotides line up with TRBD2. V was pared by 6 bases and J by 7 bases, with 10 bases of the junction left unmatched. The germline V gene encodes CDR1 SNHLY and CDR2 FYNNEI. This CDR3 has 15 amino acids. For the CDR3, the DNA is TGTGCCAGCAGGACGGGGACTAGCGATACGCATACGCAGTATTTT. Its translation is CASRTGTSDTHTQYF.

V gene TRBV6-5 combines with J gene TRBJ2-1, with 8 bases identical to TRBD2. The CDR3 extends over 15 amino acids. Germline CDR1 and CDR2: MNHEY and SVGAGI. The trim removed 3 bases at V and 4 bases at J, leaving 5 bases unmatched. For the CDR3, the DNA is TGTGCCAGCAGTTATAACGGGGGGGAGTACAATGAGCAGTTCTTC. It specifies CASSYNGGEYNEQFF.

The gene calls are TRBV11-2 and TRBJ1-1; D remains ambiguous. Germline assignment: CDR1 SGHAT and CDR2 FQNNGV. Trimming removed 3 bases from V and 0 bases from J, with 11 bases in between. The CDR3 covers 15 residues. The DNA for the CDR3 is TGTGCCAGCAGCTTGGAGGAGGTCCTGAACACTGAAGCTTTCTTT. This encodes CASSLEEVLNTEAFF.

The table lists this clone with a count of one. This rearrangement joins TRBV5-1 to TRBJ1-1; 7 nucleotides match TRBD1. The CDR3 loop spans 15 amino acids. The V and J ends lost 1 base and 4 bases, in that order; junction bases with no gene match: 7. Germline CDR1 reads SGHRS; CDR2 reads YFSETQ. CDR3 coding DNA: TGCGCCAGCAGCTTGATCGGACAGGTCAGCACTGAAGCTTTCTTT. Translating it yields CASSLIGQVSTEAFF.

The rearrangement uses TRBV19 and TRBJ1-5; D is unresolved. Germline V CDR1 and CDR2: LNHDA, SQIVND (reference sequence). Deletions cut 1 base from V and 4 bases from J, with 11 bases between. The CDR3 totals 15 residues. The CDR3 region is CASSIVASANQPQHF. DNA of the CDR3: TGTGCCAGTAGTATAGTCGCCAGCGCAAATCAGCCCCAGCATTTT.

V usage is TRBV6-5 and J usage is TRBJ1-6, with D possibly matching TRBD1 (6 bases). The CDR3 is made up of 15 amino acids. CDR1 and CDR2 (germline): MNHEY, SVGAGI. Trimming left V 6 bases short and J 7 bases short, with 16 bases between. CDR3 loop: CASSLPAGGNSPLHF. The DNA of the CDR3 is TGTGCCAGCAGCCTTCCGGCGGGGGGCAATTCACCCCTCCACTTT.

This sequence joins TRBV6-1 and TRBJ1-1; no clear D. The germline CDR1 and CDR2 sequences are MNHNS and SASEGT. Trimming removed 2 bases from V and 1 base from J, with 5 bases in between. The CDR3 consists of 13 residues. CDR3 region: CASSENRNTEAFF. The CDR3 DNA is TGTGCCAGCAGTGAAAACAGGAACACTGAAGCTTTCTTT.

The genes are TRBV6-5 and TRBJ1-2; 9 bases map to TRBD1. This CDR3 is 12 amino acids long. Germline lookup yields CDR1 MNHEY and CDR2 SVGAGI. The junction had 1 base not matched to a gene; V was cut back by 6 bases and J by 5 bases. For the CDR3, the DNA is TGTGCCAGCAGGGACAGGGGATATGGCTACACCTTC. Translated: CASRDRGYGYTF.

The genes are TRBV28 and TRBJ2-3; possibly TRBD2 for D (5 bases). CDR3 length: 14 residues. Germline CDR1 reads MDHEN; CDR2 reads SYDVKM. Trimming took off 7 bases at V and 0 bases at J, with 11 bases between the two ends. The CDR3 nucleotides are TGTGCCAGCACCGGGGATCCTAGCACAGATACGCAGTATTTT. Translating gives CASTGDPSTDTQYF.

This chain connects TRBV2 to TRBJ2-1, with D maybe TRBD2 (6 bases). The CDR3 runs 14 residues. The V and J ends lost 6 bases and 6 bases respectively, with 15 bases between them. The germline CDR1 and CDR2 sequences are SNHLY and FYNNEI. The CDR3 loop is CASSRDSPSNEQFF. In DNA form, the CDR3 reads TGTGCCAGCAGCCGGGACTCGCCGTCCAATGAGCAGTTCTTC.

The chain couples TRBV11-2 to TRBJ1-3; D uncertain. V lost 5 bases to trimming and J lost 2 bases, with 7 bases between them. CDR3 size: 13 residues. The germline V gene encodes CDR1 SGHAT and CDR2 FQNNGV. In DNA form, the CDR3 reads TGTGCCAGCAGCCCGGAGACTGGAAACACCATATATTTT. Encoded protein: CASSPETGNTIYF.

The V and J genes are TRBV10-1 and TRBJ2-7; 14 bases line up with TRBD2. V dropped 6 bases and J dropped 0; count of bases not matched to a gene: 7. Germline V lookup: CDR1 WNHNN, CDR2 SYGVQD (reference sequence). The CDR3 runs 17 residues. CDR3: CASSSGLAGGLSYEQYF. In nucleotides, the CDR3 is TGCGCCAGCAGCTCAGGACTAGCGGGGGGCCTCTCCTACGAGCAGTACTTC.

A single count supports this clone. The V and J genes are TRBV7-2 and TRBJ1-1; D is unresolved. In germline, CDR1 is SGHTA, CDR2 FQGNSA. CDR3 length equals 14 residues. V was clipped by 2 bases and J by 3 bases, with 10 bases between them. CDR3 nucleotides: TGTGCCAGCAGCTTATACAGAGACGACACTGAAGCTTTCTTT. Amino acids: CASSLYRDDTEAFF.

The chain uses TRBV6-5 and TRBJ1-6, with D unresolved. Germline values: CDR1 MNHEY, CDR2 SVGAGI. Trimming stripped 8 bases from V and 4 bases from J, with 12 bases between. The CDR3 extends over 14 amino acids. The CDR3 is CASSPSPYNSPLHF. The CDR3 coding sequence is TGTGCCAGCTCCCCGAGTCCTTATAATTCACCCCTCCACTTT.

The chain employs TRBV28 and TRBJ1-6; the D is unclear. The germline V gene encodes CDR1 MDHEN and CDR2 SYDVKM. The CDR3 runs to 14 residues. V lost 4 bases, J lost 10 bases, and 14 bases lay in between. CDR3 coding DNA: TGTGCCAGCAGTTGGCGGGTGAGTGGGTCACCCCTCCACTTT. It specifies CASSWRVSGSPLHF.

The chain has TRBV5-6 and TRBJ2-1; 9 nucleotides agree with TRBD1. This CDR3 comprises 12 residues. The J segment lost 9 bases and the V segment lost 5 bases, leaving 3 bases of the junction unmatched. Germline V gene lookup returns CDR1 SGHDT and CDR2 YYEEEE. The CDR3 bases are TGTGCCAGCAGTTCACAGGGGGCTGAGCAGTTCTTC. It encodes CASSSQGAEQFF.

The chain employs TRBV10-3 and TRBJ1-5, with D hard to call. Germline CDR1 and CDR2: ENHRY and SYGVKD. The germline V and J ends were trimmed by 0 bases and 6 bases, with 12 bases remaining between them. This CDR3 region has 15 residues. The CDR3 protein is CAISESGLEAQPQHF. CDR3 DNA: TGTGCCATCAGTGAGTCGGGGTTGGAGGCTCAGCCCCAGCATTTT.

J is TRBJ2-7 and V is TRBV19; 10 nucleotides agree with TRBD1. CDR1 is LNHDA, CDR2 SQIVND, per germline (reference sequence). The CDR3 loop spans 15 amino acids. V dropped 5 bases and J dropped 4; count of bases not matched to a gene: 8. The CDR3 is CASSAGTGAGYEQYF. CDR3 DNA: TGTGCCAGTAGTGCGGGGACAGGGGCAGGGTACGAGCAGTACTTC. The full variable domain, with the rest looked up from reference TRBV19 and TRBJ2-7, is DGGITQSPKYLFRKEGQNVTLSCEQNLNHDAMYWYRQDPGQGLRLIYYSQIVNDFQKGDIAEGYSVSREKKESFPLTVTSAQKNPTAFYLCASSAGTGAGYEQYFGPGTRLTVT.

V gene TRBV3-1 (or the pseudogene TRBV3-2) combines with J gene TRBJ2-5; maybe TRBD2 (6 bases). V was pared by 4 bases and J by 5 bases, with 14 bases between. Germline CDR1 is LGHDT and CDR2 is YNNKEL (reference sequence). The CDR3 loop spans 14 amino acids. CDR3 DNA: TGTGCCAGCAGCCCTACACCGGGGAGGGAGACCCAGTACTTC. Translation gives CASSPTPGRETQYF.

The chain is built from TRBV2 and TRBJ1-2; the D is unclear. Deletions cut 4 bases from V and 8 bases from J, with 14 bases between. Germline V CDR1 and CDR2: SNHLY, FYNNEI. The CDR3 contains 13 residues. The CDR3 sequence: CASSGPDTLGYTF. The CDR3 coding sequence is TGTGCCAGCAGTGGGCCAGACACCCTAGGCTACACCTTC. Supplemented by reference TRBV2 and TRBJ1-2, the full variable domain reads EPEVTQTPSHQVTQMGQEVILRCVPISNHLYFYWYRQILGQKVEFLVSFYNNEISEKSEIFDDQFSVERPDGSNFTLKIRSTKLEDSAMYFCASSGPDTLGYTFGSGTRLTVV.

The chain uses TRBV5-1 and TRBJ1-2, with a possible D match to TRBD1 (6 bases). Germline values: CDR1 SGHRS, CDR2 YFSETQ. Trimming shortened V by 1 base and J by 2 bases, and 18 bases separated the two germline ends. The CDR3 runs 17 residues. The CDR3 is CASSLPRDTIHNYGYTF. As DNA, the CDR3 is TGCGCCAGCAGCTTGCCCCGGGACACAATTCACAACTATGGCTACACCTTC.

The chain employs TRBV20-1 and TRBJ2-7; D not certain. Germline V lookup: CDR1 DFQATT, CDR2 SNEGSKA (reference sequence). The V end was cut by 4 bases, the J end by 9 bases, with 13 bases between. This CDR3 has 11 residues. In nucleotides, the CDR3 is TGCAGTGCTAATTCGCAGGCAGTGCAGTACTTC. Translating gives CSANSQAVQYF.

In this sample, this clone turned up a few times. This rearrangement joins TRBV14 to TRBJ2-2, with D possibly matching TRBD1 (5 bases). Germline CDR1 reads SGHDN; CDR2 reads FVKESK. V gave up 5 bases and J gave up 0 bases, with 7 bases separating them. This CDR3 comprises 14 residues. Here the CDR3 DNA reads TGTGCCAGCAGCTCCAGGGCGAACACCGGGGAGCTGTTTTTT. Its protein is CASSSRANTGELFF. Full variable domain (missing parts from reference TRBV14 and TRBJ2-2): EAGVTQFPSHSVIEKGQTVTLRCDPISGHDNLYWYRRVMGKEIKFLLHFVKESKQDESGMPNNRFLAERTGGTYSTLKVQPAELEDSGVYFCASSSRANTGELFFGEGSRLTVL.